These T cell receptor beta chains were read from a single sample in a study of PD-L1 blockade in urothelial cancer. Libraries were prepared by immunoSEQ multiplex PCR; TCRdb keeps only in-frame clonotypes and omits some of them. The repertoire holds around 100,000 clones, 85% to 95% seen once, with approximately 3.8% in the top ten. Sequenced here: PBMCs, sampled around atezolizumab (anti-PD-L1) treatment. These receptors came from a man aged 55-75 years with urothelial cancer. CDR3s include the opening cysteine and the closing phenylalanine or tryptophan. The D gene is left open where the match is weak. Where a row states a size, it is once, few, many or the class of an expanded clone; other rows omit it.

size: once; V: TRBV9; D: NA; J: TRBJ2-2; DNA: TGTGCCAGCAGCGTAGCAGGGGCCGCGCTTAACACCGGGGAGCTGTTTTTT; CDR3: CASSVAGAALNTGELFF
size: NA; V: TRBV5-5; D: NA; J: TRBJ2-4; DNA: TGTGCCAGCAGCTGGGGGCGTGAGAGGGGGAGTCCCAAAAACATTCAGTACTTC; CDR3: CASSWGRERGSPKNIQYF
size: NA; V: TRBV28; D: TRBD2; J: TRBJ2-1; DNA: TGTGCCAGCAGTGCCATTCAGGGGGCTAGCGGGAGGGCAGACAATGAGCAGTTCTTC; CDR3: CASSAIQGASGRADNEQFF
size: NA; V: TRBV12-5; D: NA; J: TRBJ2-1; DNA: TGTGCTAGTGGTTTGGCGGGATTAAACAATGAGCAGTTCTTC; CDR3: CASGLAGLNNEQFF
size: NA; V: TRBV2; D: TRBD1; J: TRBJ1-5; DNA: TGTGCCAGTGCCACAGGGGGCCAACGTCAGCCCCAGCATTTT; CDR3: CASATGGQRQPQHF
size: once; V: TRBV5-1; D: TRBD1; J: TRBJ2-7; DNA: TGCGCCAGCAGCTTGGCCGAGGGGGCAGGGACGAACGAGCAGTACTTC; CDR3: CASSLAEGAGTNEQYF
size: NA; V: TRBV7-2; D: TRBD1; J: TRBJ1-2; DNA: TGTGCCAGCAGCCGGCGGGCAGGGGGCGACTATGGCTACACCTTC; CDR3: CASSRRAGGDYGYTF
size: NA; V: TRBV7-2; D: NA; J: TRBJ2-5; DNA: TGTGCCAGCAGCGTCTTCGGGACACTGCAAGAGACCCAGTACTTC; CDR3: CASSVFGTLQETQYF
size: NA; V: TRBV29-1; D: NA; J: TRBJ2-7; DNA: TGCAGCGTTGCAGGGCTCTACGAGCAGTACTTC; CDR3: CSVAGLYEQYF
size: NA; V: TRBV11-2; D: TRBD1; J: TRBJ2-7; DNA: TGTGCCAGCAGATCCGCCGGCGGACAGGGGGGATTCTACGAGCAGTACTTC; CDR3: CASRSAGGQGGFYEQYF
size: NA; V: TRBV29-1; D: NA; J: TRBJ1-3; DNA: TGCAGCGCTGGCAGCTCTGGAAACACCATATATTTT; CDR3: CSAGSSGNTIYF
size: NA; V: TRBV27; D: TRBD2; J: TRBJ2-7; DNA: TGTGCCAGCAGTTTAAGCGGGGAGAACTACGAGCAGTACTTC; CDR3: CASSLSGENYEQYF
size: NA; V: TRBV2; D: TRBD1; J: TRBJ2-7; DNA: TGTGCCAGCAATCGACCGGGACAGTACTACGAGCAGTACTTC; CDR3: CASNRPGQYYEQYF
size: NA; V: TRBV5-4; D: TRBD1; J: TRBJ2-7; DNA: TGTGCCAGCAGCTTGGAGACAGGGGTCAGGCAGTACTTC; CDR3: CASSLETGVRQYF
size: NA; V: TRBV5-1; D: NA; J: TRBJ2-7; DNA: TGCGCCAGCAGCCTGGGAGGACAATTCTCCTACGAGCAGTACTTC; CDR3: CASSLGGQFSYEQYF
size: once; V: TRBV19; D: TRBD1; J: TRBJ1-1; DNA: TGTGCCAGCCGGGACAGGGGGTCTCTTGGGCACACTGAAGCTTTCTTT; CDR3: CASRDRGSLGHTEAFF
size: NA; V: TRBV5-1; D: NA; J: TRBJ1-1; DNA: TGCGCCAGCAGCTCCGCTGGGGGGACTGAAGCTTTCTTT; CDR3: CASSSAGGTEAFF
size: NA; V: TRBV19; D: NA; J: TRBJ2-1; DNA: TGTGCCGCAGGCTACAATGAGCAGTTCTTC; CDR3: CAAGYNEQFF
size: NA; V: TRBV5-1; D: NA; J: TRBJ2-7; DNA: TGCGCCAGCAGCTTGGACCGGGGCGAGCAGTACTTC; CDR3: CASSLDRGEQYF
size: NA; V: TRBV18; D: NA; J: TRBJ2-1; DNA: TGTGCCAGCTCACCATTGCTGAGCAATGAGCAGTTCTTC; CDR3: CASSPLLSNEQFF
size: NA; V: TRBV5-4; D: NA; J: TRBJ2-7; DNA: TGTGCCAGCAGCTTGGATCAGGGATCCCCCTACGAGCAGTACTTC; CDR3: CASSLDQGSPYEQYF
size: NA; V: TRBV29-1; D: TRBD1; J: TRBJ2-7; DNA: TGCAGCGTGGGGCGGACAGGGATTTTCGACGAGCAGTACTTC; CDR3: CSVGRTGIFDEQYF
size: NA; V: TRBV30; D: TRBD2; J: TRBJ2-1; DNA: TGTGCCTGCAGACCGGGACTAGCGGGAGCCTACAATGAGCAGTTCTTC; CDR3: CACRPGLAGAYNEQFF
size: NA; V: TRBV5-1; D: NA; J: TRBJ2-5; DNA: TGCGCCAGCAGCTTGGGTTCGACCGGGGAGACCCAGTACTTC; CDR3: CASSLGSTGETQYF
size: NA; V: TRBV11-3; D: NA; J: TRBJ2-2; DNA: TGTGCCAGCAGCGTTGAACGGTCCACCGGGGAGCTGTTTTTT; CDR3: CASSVERSTGELFF
size: NA; V: TRBV5-6; D: TRBD2; J: TRBJ2-3; DNA: TGTGCCAGCAGCCAGTGGACTAGCGGCGGGTATACGCAGTATTTT; CDR3: CASSQWTSGGYTQYF
size: few; V: TRBV10-1; D: NA; J: TRBJ1-1; DNA: TGCGCCAGCAGTGTCAGGCGGGATGCTGAAGCTTTCTTT; CDR3: CASSVRRDAEAFF
size: NA; V: TRBV7-2; D: NA; J: TRBJ1-1; DNA: TGTGCCAGCAGCTTAGCACAGGGAAGGAATGAAGCTTTCTTT; CDR3: CASSLAQGRNEAFF
size: NA; V: TRBV29-1; D: TRBD1; J: TRBJ1-1; DNA: TGCAGCGTTGAGGCTCAGGGGGACACTGAAGCTTTCTTT; CDR3: CSVEAQGDTEAFF
size: NA; V: TRBV2; D: NA; J: TRBJ1-1; DNA: TGTGCCAGCAAGCGGGGCAGGGAATTTTATGAAGCTTTCTTT; CDR3: CASKRGREFYEAFF
size: NA; V: TRBV5-1; D: NA; J: TRBJ2-3; DNA: TGCGCCAGCAGCCCTCAGGGCACAGATACGCAGTATTTT; CDR3: CASSPQGTDTQYF
size: NA; V: TRBV9; D: NA; J: TRBJ2-5; DNA: TGTGCCAGCAGCGTAGTTGGGGGGCAAGAGACCCAGTACTTC; CDR3: CASSVVGGQETQYF
size: NA; V: TRBV29-1; D: TRBD1; J: TRBJ1-3; DNA: TGCAGCGTCGTTCTGATAACAGGGGAATCTGGAAACACCATATATTTT; CDR3: CSVVLITGESGNTIYF
size: NA; V: TRBV7-2; D: TRBD1; J: TRBJ2-2; DNA: TGTGCCAGCAGCCGGGGACAGACCGGGGAGCTGTTTTTT; CDR3: CASSRGQTGELFF
size: NA; V: TRBV2; D: TRBD2; J: TRBJ2-3; DNA: TGTGCCAGCAGTGAAATTGGCGGGGGGGCAGATACGCAGTATTTT; CDR3: CASSEIGGGADTQYF
size: NA; V: TRBV7-9; D: TRBD1; J: TRBJ2-5; DNA: TGTGCCAGCAGCTATCATGGGACAGAAGAGACCCAGTACTTC; CDR3: CASSYHGTEETQYF
size: NA; V: TRBV10-1; D: TRBD1; J: TRBJ2-7; DNA: TGCGCCAGCAGTGAGGATTTTGGACAGGGGGAAGACCCCTACGAGCAGTACTTC; CDR3: CASSEDFGQGEDPYEQYF
size: NA; V: TRBV19; D: NA; J: TRBJ1-5; DNA: TGTGCCAGTAGTATAGATGGGGCTCAGCCCCAGCATTTT; CDR3: CASSIDGAQPQHF
size: NA; V: TRBV10-3; D: TRBD2; J: TRBJ2-7; DNA: TGTGCCATCAGTCGACTAGCGGGAGGGGGGGAGCAGTACTTC; CDR3: CAISRLAGGGEQYF
size: NA; V: TRBV5-4; D: TRBD1; J: TRBJ2-6; DNA: TGTGCCAGCAGAATCCTACAGGGGGCTGGGGCCAACGTCCTGACTTTC; CDR3: CASRILQGAGANVLTF
size: NA; V: TRBV6-1; D: NA; J: TRBJ1-3; DNA: TGTGCCAGCAGTGCAACAGTGAGCTCTGGAAACACCATATATTTT; CDR3: CASSATVSSGNTIYF
size: NA; V: TRBV4-3; D: NA; J: TRBJ1-6; DNA: TGCGCCAGCAGCCAAGGTCGGGATTCACCCCTCCACTTT; CDR3: CASSQGRDSPLHF
size: NA; V: TRBV9; D: TRBD1; J: TRBJ1-3; DNA: TGTGCCAGCAGCCCACCCGGGACAGCAGTCTCTGGAAACACCATATATTTT; CDR3: CASSPPGTAVSGNTIYF
size: NA; V: TRBV5-1; D: NA; J: TRBJ2-2; DNA: TGCGCCAGCCATATTGGATCCGGGGACGGGGAGCTGTTTTTT; CDR3: CASHIGSGDGELFF
size: NA; V: TRBV7-2; D: NA; J: TRBJ2-7; DNA: TGTGCCAGCAGCTTTCGTTCAGGTGGACTAATCTACGAGCAGTACTTC; CDR3: CASSFRSGGLIYEQYF
size: once; V: TRBV27; D: NA; J: TRBJ2-7; DNA: TGTGCCAGCAGTTTAGGGGACTCCCACTACGAGCAGTACTTC; CDR3: CASSLGDSHYEQYF
size: NA; V: TRBV9; D: NA; J: TRBJ2-1; DNA: TGTGCCAGCAGCGTAGTGTCGGCAGGTCTAACTTACAATGAGCAGTTCTTC; CDR3: CASSVVSAGLTYNEQFF
size: NA; V: TRBV2; D: TRBD2; J: TRBJ2-1; DNA: TGTGCCAGCAGTGACAACCTAGCGGGGGGGCAGTTCTTC; CDR3: CASSDNLAGGQFF
size: NA; V: TRBV28; D: NA; J: TRBJ2-1; DNA: TGTGCCAGTACGGCGGGGGCGAAGTACAATGAGCAGTTCTTC; CDR3: CASTAGAKYNEQFF
size: NA; V: TRBV6-1; D: NA; J: TRBJ2-1; DNA: TGTGCCAGCAATAGTTACAATGAGCAGTTCTTC; CDR3: CASNSYNEQFF
size: once; V: TRBV11-3; D: NA; J: TRBJ2-5; DNA: TGTGCCAGCAGCTTAGGCGGGGTGGAAGAGACCCAGTACTTC; CDR3: CASSLGGVEETQYF
size: NA; V: TRBV7-2; D: TRBD2; J: TRBJ2-5; DNA: TGTGCCAGCAGCTTTCAGGCTAGCGGGTCCGAGACCCAGTACTTC; CDR3: CASSFQASGSETQYF
size: once; V: TRBV28; D: NA; J: TRBJ2-3; DNA: TGTGCCAGCAGACGCGTTTACAGAGATACGCAGTATTTT; CDR3: CASRRVYRDTQYF
size: NA; V: TRBV6-1; D: TRBD1; J: TRBJ2-7; DNA: TGTGCCAGCAGTGATGGGACAGGGGGGGCCTACGAGCAGTACTTC; CDR3: CASSDGTGGAYEQYF
size: few; V: TRBV5-4; D: NA; J: TRBJ1-2; DNA: TGTGCCAGCGGACTACCGGGACGGCTGACTCTTAACTATGGCTACACCTTC; CDR3: CASGLPGRLTLNYGYTF
size: NA; V: TRBV11-2; D: TRBD2; J: TRBJ2-2; DNA: TGTGCCAGCAGCTCCCAGGGAGGGGCCGGGGAGCTGTTTTTT; CDR3: CASSSQGGAGELFF
size: NA; V: TRBV6-6; D: NA; J: TRBJ1-6; DNA: TGTGCCAGCAGTTACGGCCAGGGTATGGGTTCACCCCTCCACTTT; CDR3: CASSYGQGMGSPLHF
size: NA; V: TRBV6-5; D: NA; J: TRBJ2-2; DNA: TGTGCCAGCAGCCGACTAGACACCGGGGAGCTGTTTTTT; CDR3: CASSRLDTGELFF